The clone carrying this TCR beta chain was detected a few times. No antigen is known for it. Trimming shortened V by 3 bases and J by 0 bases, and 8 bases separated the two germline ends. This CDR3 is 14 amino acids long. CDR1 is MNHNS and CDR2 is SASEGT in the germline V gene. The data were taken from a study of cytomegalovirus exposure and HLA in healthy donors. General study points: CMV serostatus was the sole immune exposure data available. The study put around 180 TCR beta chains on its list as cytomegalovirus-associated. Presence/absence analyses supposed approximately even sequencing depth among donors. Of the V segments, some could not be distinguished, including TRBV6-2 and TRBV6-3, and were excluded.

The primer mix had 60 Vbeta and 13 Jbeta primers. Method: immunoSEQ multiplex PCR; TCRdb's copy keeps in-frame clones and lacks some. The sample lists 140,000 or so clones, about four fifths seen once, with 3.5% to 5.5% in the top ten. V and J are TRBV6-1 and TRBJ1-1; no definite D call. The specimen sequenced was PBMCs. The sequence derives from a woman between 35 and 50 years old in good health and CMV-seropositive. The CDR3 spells CASSETTLNTEAFF. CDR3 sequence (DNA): TGTGCCAGCAGTGAGACTACATTGAACACTGAAGCTTTCTTT.